This TCR beta chain was profiled in a study of prognosis after radiotherapy for stage I lung cancer. Study-wide results and limits: Following stereotactic body radiation therapy, patients who went on to develop distant metastases had lower Shannon entropy.

Blood was drawn (approximately 6 milliliters of peripheral blood) at each of two time points. Concerning this clonotype itself: Antigen unknown.

From genomic DNA, two-round multiplex PCR was used to amplify TCR beta CDR3. During first-round PCR, primers specific to each TRBV and TRBJ gene were used. As the PCR entered its second round, universal primers were used. TCRdb used MiXCR to reprocess the multiplex PCR reads, holding one entry per CDR3 protein. The sample records more than 7,500 distinct CDR3 sequences, 55% to 65% being singletons. Germline CDR1 reads SEHNR; CDR2 reads FQNEAQ (reference sequence). The CDR3 runs 16 residues. V was shortened by 2 bases and J by 4 bases, with 17 bases between the two germline ends. V usage is TRBV7-9 and J usage is TRBJ1-1; D ambiguous. The specimen was PBMCs, collected before or after stereotactic body radiation therapy (not recorded which). This TCR was recovered from a donor aged 50 or older with non-small cell lung cancer. The CDR3 loop reads CASSLKPGIEGTEAFF. CDR3 DNA sequence: TGTGCCAGCAGCTTAAAACCGGGAATAGAGGGCACTGAAGCTTTCTTT.